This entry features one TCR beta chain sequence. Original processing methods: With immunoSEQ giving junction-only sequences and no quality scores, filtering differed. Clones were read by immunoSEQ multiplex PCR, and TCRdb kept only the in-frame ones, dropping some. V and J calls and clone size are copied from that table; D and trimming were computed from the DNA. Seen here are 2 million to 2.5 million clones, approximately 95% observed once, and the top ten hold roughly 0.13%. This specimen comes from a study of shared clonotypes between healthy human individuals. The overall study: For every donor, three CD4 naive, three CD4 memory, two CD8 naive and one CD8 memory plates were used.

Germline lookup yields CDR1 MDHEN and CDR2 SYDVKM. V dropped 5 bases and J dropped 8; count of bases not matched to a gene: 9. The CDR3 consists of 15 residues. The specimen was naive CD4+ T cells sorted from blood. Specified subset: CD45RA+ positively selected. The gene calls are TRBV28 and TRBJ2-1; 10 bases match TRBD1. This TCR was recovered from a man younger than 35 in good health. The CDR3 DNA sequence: TGTGCCAGCAGTGCCGGGACAGGGGCCAGGTATGAGCAGTTCTTC. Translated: CASSAGTGARYEQFF.